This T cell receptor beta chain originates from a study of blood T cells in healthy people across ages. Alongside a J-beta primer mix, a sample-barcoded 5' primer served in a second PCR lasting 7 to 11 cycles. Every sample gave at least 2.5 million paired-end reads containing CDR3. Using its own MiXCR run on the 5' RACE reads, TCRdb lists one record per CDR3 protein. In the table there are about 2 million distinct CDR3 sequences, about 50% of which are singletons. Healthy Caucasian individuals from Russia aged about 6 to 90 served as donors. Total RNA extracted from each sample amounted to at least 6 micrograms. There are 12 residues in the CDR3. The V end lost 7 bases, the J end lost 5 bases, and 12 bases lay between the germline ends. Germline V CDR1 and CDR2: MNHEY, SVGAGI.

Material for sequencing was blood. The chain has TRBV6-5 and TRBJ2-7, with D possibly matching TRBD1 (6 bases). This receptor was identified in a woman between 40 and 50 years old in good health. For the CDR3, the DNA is TGTGCCAGCAAAACAGGGCCTAACGAGCAGTACTTC. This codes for CASKTGPNEQYF.